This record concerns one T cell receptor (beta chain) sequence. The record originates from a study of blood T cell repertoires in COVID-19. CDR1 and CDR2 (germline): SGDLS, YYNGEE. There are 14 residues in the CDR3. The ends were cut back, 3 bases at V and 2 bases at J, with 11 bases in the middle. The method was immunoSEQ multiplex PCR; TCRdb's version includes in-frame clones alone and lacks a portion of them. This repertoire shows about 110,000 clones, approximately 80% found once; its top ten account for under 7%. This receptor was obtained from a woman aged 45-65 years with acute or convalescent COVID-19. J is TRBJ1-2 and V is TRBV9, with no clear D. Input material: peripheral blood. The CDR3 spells CASSASPRNYGYTF. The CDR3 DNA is TGTGCCAGCAGCGCCAGTCCGAGGAACTATGGCTACACCTTC.